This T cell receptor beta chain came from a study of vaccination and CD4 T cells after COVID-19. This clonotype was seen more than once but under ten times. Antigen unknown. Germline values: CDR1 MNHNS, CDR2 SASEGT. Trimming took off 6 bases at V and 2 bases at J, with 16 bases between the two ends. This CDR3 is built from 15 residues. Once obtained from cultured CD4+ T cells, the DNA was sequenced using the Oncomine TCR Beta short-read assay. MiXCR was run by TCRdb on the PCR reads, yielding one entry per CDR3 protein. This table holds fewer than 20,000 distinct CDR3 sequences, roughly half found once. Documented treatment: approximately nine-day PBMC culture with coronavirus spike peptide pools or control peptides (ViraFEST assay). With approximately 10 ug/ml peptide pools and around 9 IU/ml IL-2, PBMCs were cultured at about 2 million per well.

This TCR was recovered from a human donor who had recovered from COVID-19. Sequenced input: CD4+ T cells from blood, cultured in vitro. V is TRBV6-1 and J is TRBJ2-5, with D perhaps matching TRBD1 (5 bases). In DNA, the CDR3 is TGTGCCAGCAGGGGCAGACAGAGCCATCAAGAGACCCAGTACTTC. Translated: CASRGRQSHQETQYF.